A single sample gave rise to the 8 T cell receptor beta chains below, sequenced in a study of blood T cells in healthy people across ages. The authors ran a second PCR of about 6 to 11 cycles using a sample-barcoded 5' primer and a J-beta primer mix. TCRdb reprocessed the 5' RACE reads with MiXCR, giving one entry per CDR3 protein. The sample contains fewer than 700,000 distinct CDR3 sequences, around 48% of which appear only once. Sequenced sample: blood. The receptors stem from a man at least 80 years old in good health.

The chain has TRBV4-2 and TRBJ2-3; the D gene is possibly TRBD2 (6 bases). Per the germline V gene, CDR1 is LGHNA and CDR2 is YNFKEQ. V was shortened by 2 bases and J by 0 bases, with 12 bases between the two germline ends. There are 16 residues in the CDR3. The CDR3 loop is CASSQTPRESTDTQYF. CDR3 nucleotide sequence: TGTGCCAGCAGCCAAACTCCGCGGGAAAGCACAGATACGCAGTATTTT.

CDR3 amino acids: CASSLRGGERETQYF. CDR3 coding DNA: TGTGCCAGCAGCCTGAGGGGGGGGGAACGAGAGACCCAGTACTTC. The chain is built from TRBV7-2 and TRBJ2-5; a weak D match, TRBD2 (7 bases). The CDR3 contains 15 residues. Trimming stripped 5 bases from V and 4 bases from J, with 17 bases between. Per the germline V gene, CDR1 is SGHTA and CDR2 is FQGNSA.

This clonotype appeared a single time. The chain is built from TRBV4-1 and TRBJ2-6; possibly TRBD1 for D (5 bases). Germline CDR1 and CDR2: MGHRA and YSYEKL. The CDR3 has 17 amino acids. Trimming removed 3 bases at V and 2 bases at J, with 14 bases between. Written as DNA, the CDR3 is TGCGCCAGCAGCCAGCCAGGGTTGGCGACTGGGGCCAACGTCCTGACTTTC. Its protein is CASSQPGLATGANVLTF.

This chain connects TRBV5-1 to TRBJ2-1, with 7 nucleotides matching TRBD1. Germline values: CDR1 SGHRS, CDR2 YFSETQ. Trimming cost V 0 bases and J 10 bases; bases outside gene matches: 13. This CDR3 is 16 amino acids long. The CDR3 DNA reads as TGCGCCAGCAGCTTGGGGACAGGTCAACAATTTTACGAGCAGTTCTTC. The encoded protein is CASSLGTGQQFYEQFF. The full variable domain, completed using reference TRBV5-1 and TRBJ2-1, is KAGVTQTPRYLIKTRGQQVTLSCSPISGHRSVSWYQQTPGQGLQFLFEYFSETQRNKGNFPGRFSGRQFSNSRSEMNVSTLELGDSALYLCASSLGTGQQFYEQFFGPGTRLTVL.

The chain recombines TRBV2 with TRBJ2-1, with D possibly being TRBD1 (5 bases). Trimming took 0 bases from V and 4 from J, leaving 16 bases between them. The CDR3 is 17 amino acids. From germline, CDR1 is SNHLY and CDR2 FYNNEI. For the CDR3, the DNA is TGTGCCAGCAGTGAAGCTATAGGCGGAAGGGGTTACAATGAGCAGTTCTTC. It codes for CASSEAIGGRGYNEQFF.

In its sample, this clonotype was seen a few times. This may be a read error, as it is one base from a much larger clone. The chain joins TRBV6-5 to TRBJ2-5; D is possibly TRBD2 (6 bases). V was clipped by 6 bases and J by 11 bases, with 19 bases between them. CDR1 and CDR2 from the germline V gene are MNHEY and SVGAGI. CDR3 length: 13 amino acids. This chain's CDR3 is CASSPGLNNEQYF. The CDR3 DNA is TGTGCCAGCAGCCCGGGACTCAACAATGAGCAGTACTTC.

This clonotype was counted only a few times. CDR3 bases: TGTGCCAGCAGTTCCCGCAGGGGTGGAGTGACTGAAGCTTTCTTT. Translating gives CASSSRRGGVTEAFF. The rearrangement uses TRBV6-6 and TRBJ1-1, with D perhaps matching TRBD1 (6 bases). The CDR3 extends over 15 amino acids. V dropped 4 bases and J dropped 5 bases, with 17 bases sitting between them. Per germline, CDR1 MNHNY and CDR2 SVGAGI (reference sequence).

This CDR3 reads CASSSAGSGANVLTF. CDR3 bases: TGTGCCAGCAGTTCAGCAGGATCTGGGGCCAACGTCCTGACTTTC. J is TRBJ2-6 and V is TRBV12-3 or TRBV12-4; D ambiguous. The CDR3 is 15 residues long. The V and J ends lost 4 bases and 1 base respectively, with 8 bases between them.